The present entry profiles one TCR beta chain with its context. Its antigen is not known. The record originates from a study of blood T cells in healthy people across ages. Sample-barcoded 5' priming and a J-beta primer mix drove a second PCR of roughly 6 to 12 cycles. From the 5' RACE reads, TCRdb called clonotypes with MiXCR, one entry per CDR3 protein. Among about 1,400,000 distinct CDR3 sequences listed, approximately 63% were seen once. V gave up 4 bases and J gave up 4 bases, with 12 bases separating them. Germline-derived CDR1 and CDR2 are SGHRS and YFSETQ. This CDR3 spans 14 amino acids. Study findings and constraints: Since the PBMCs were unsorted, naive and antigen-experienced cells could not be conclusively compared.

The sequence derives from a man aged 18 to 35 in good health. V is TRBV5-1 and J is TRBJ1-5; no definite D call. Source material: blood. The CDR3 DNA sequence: TGCGCCAGCAGCCCGCAAGGGCAGAATCAGCCCCAGCATTTT. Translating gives CASSPQGQNQPQHF.